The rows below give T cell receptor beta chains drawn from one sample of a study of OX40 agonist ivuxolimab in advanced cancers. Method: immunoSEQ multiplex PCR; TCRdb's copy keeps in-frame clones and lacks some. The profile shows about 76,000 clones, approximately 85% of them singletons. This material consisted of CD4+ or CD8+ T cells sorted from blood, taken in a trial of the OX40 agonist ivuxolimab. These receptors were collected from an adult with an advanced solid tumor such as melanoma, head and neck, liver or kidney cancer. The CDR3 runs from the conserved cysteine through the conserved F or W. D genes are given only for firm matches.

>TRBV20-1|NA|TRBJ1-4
TGCAGTGCTATTACAGGGGAAAAACTGTTTTTT
CSAITGEKLFF
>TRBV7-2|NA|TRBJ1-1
TGTGCCAGCAGCTTTGCGACTAGGGGATTCCCTGAAGCTTTCTTT
CASSFATRGFPEAFF
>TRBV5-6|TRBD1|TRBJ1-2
TGTGCCAGCAGCTTGCCGACAGGGGGCCTTGGCTACACCTTC
CASSLPTGGLGYTF
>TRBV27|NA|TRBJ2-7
TGTGCCAGCAGTTTTATAAGGGCTTCATCCTACGAGCAGTACTTC
CASSFIRASSYEQYF
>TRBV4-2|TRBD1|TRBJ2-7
TGTGCCAGCAGCTCCAGGACAGGGTTCTACGAGCAGTACTTC
CASSSRTGFYEQYF
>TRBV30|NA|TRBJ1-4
TGTGCCTGGAGTGTTCAGGGGTTGGGAGAAAAACTGTTTTTT
CAWSVQGLGEKLFF
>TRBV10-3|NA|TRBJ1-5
TGTGCCATCAGTGCCACGAGTCTTCAGCCCCAGCATTTT
CAISATSLQPQHF
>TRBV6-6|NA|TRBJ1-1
TGTGCCAGCAGTTACTCGCCAGCTCAGGGCACTGAAGCTTTCTTT
CASSYSPAQGTEAFF
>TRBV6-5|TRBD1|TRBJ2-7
TGTGCCGTAACGGACAGGGGCTACGAGCAGTACTTC
CAVTDRGYEQYF
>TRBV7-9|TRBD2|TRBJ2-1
TGTGCCAGCAGTCCCGGACTAGCGGGAGAGCAGTTCTTC
CASSPGLAGEQFF
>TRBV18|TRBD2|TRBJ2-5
TGTGCCAGCTCATCCTCGCTAGCGGCCGGTGGGGCGACCCAGTACTTC
CASSSSLAAGGATQYF
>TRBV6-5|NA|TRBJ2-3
TGTGCCAGCACCCTTCAGGGGGGGGATACGCAGTATTTT
CASTLQGGDTQYF
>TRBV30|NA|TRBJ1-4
TGTGCCTCAGGGAGATTACTTAATGAAAAACTGTTTTTT
CASGRLLNEKLFF
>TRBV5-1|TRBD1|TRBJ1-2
TGCGCCAGCACGGGACAGAACTATGGCTACACCTTC
CASTGQNYGYTF
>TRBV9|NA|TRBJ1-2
TGTGCCAGCAGCGTCGGGGCCGACTCTAGATATGGCTACACCTTC
CASSVGADSRYGYTF
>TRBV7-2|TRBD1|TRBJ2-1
TGTGCCAGCAGCCCCGGGACAGGGAAGAACAATGAGCAGTTCTTC
CASSPGTGKNNEQFF
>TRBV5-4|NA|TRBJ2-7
TGTGCCAGCAGCCTGAGCGAGGGGTACGAGCAGTACTTC
CASSLSEGYEQYF
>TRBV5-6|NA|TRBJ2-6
TGTGCCAGCAGCTCGCCTGGGGCCAACGTCCTGACTTTC
CASSSPGANVLTF
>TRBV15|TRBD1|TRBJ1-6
TGTGCCACCAGCAGACGTTCGGACAGGGTAAATTCACCCCTCCACTTT
CATSRRSDRVNSPLHF
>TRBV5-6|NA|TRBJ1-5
TGTGCCAGCAGCTTGAAGGGTCCCGTAGCGGATCAGCCCCAGCATTTT
CASSLKGPVADQPQHF
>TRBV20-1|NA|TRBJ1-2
TGCAGTGCGGCAGCCGACTATGGCTACACCTTC
CSAAADYGYTF
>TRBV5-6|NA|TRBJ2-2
TGTGCCAGCAGCGTGAGAAGAAACACCGGGGAGCTGTTTTTT
CASSVRRNTGELFF
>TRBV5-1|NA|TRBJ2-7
TGCGCCAGCAGCTTGGGGGTCTCCTACGAGCAGTACTTC
CASSLGVSYEQYF
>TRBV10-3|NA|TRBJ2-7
TGTGCCAGCTCAGACCCGGGACGGAGCTCCTACGAGCAGTACTTC
CASSDPGRSSYEQYF